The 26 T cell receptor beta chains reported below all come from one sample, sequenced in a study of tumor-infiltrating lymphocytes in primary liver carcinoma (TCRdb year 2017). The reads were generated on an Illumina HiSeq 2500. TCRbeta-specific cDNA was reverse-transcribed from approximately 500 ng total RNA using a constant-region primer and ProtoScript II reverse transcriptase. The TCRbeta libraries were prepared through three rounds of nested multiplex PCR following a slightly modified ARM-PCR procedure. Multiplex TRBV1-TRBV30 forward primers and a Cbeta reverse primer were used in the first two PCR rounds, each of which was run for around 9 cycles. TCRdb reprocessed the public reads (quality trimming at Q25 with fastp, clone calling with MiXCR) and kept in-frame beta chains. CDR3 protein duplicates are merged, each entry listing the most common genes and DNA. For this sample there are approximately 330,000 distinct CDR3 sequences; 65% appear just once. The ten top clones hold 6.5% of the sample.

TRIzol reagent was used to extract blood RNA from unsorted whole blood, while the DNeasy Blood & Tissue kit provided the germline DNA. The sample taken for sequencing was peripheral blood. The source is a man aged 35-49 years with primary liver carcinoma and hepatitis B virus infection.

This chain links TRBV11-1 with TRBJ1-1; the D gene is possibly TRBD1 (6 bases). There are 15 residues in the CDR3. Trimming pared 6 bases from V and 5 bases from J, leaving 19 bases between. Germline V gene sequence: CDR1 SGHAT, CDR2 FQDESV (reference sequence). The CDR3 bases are TGTGCCAGCAGATTGGGGACTCCAGGGGAAACTGAAGCTTTCTTT. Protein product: CASRLGTPGETEAFF.

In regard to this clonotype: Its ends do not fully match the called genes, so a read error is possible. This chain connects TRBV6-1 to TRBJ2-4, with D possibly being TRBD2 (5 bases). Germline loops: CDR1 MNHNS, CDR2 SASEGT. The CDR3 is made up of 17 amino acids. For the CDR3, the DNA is TGTGCCGGCAGTGAAGTTCGAGCGGAGTTAGCCAAAAACATTCAGTACTTC. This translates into CAGSEVRAELAKNIQYF.

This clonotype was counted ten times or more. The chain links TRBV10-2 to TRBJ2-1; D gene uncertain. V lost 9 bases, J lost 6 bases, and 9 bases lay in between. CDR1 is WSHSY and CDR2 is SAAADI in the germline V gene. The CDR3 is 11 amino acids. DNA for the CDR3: TGCGCCAGTTCAGAACTCAATGAGCAGTTCTTC. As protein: CASSELNEQFF.

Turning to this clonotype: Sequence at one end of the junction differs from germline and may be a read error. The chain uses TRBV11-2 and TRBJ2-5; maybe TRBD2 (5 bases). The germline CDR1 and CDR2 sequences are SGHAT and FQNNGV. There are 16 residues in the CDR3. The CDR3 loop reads CASNLNSRGLTARQYF. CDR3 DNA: TGTGCCAGCAACTTAAATTCTCGGGGTCTAACAGCGAGACAGTACTTC.

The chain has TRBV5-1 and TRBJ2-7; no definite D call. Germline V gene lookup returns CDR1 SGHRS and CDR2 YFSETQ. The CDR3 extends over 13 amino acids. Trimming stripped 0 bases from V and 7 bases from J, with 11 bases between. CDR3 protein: CASSLDQLGEQYF. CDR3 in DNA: TGCGCCAGCAGCTTGGACCAGCTTGGGGAGCAGTACTTC.

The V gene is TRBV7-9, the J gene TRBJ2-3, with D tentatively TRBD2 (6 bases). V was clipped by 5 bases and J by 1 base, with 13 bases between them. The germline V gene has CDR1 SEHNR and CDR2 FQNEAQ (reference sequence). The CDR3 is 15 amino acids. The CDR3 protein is CASSTRGTGTDTQYF. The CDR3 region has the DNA TGTGCCAGCAGCACCCGCGGGACCGGCACAGATACGCAGTATTTT.

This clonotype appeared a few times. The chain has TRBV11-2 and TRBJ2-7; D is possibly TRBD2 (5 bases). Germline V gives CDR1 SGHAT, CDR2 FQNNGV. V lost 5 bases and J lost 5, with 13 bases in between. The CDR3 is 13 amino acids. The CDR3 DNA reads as TGTGCCAGCAGCCAGAACGGGGTACACGAGCAGTACTTC. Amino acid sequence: CASSQNGVHEQYF.

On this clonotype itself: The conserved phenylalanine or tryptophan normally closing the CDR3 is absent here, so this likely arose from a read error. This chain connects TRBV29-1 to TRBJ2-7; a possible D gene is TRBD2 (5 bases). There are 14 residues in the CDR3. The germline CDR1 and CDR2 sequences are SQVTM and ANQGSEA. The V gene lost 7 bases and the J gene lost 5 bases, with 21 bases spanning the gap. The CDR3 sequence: CSASSSAGVDEQYL. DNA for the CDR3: TGCAGCGCCTCCTCTAGTGCCGGGGTTGACGAGCAGTACTTA.

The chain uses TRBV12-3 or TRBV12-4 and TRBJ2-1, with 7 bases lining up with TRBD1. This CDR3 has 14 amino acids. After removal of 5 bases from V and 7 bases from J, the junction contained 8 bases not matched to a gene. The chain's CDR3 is CASSLVQGLNEQFF. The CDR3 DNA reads TGTGCCAGCAGTCTAGTACAGGGGCTGAATGAGCAGTTCTTC.

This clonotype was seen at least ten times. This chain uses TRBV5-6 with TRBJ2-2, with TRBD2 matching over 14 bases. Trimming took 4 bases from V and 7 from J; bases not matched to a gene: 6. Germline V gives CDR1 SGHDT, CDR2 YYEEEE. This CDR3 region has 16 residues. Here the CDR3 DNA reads TGTGCCAGCAGCCCGGGACTAGCGGGAGTGATCGGGGAGCTGTTTTTT. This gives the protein CASSPGLAGVIGELFF.

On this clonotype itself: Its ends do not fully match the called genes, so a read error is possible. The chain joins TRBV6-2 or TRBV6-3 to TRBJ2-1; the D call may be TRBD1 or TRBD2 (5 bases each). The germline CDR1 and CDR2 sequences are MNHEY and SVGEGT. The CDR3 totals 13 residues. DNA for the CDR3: TGTGCCATCAGTTACTGGGACGTCAATGAGCAGTTGTTC. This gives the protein CAISYWDVNEQLF.

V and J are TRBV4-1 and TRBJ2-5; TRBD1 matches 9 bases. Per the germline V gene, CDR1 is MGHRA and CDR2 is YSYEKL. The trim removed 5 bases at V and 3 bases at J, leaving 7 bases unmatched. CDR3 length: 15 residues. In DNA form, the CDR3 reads TGCGCCAGCAGCGGCCCCGGGACAGGGAAAGAGACCCAGTACTTC. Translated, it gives CASSGPGTGKETQYF.

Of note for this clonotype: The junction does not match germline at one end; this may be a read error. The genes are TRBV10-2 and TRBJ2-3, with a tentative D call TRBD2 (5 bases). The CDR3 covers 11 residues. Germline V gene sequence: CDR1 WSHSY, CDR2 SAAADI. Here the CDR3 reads CACRWEDTQYF. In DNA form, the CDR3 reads TGCGCCTGCAGATGGGAGGATACGCAGTATTTT.

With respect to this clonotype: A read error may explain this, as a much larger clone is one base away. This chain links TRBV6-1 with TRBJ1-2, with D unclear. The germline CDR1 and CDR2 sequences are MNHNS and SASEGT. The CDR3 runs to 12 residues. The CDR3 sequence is CTSSDINYGYTF. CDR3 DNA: TGTACCAGCAGCGACATAAACTATGGCTACACCTTC.

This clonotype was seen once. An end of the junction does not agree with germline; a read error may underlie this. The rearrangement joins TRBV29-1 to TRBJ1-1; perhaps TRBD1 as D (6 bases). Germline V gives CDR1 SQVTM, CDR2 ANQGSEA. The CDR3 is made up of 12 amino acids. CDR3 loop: CSVGQLNSETFF. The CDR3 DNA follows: TGCAGCGTCGGACAGCTAAACAGTGAAACTTTCTTT.

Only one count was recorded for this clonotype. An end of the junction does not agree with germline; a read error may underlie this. DNA of the CDR3: TGCGCCAGCAGTTACAGGGACTTCCAAGAGACCCAGTACTTC. It encodes CASSYRDFQETQYF. This chain uses TRBV6-6 with TRBJ2-5; D assignment may be TRBD1 or TRBD2 (6 bases each). The CDR3 contains 14 residues. Germline CDR1 is MNHNY and CDR2 is SVGAGI (reference sequence).

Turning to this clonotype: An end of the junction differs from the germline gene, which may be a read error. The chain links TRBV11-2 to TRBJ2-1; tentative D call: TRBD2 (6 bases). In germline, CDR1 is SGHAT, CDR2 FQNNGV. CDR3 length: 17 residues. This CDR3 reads CVSSLSTHTRAGNEQFF. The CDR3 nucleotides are TGTGTCAGCAGCTTATCGACTCATACTCGGGCGGGAAATGAGCAGTTCTTC.

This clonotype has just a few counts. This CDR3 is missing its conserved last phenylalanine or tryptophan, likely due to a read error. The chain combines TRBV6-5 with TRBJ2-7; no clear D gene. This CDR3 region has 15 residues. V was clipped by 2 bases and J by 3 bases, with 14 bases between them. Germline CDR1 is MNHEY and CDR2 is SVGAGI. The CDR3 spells CASSYGIDGLYEQYL. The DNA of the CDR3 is TGTGCCAGCAGTTACGGGATCGACGGGCTCTACGAGCAGTACTTG.

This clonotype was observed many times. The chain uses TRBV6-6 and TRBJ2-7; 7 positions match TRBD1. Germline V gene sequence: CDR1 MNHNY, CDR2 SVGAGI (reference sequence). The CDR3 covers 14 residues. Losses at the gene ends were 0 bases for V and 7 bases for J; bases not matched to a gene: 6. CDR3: CASSYSAGGEEQYF. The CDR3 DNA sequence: TGTGCCAGCAGTTACTCGGCAGGGGGTGAGGAGCAGTACTTC.

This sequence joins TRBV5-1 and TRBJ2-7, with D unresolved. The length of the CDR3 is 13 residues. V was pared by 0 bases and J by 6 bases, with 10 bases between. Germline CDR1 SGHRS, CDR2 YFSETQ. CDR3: CASSLAPRSEQYF. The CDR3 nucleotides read TGCGCCAGCAGCTTGGCCCCTAGATCCGAGCAGTACTTC.

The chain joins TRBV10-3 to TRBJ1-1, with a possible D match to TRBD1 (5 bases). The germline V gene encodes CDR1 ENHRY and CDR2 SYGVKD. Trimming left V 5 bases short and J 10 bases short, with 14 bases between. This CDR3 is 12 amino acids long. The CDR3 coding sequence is TGTGCCATCAGTATCAGGGACGCTGTAGCTTTCTTT. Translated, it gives CAISIRDAVAFF.

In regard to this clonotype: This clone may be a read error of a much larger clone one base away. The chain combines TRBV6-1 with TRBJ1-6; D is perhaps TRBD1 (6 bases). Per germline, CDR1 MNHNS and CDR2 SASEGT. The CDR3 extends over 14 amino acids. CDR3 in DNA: TGTGTCAGCAGTGAAGGGGGTACCAGTTCACCCCTCCACTTT. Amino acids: CVSSEGGTSSPLHF.

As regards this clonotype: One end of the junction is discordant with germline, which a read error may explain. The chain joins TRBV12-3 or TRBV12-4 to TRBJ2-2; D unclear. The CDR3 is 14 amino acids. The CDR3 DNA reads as TGTGCCAGGAGTTTAGGGCGGAACACCGGGGAGCTGTTTTTT. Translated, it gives CARSLGRNTGELFF.

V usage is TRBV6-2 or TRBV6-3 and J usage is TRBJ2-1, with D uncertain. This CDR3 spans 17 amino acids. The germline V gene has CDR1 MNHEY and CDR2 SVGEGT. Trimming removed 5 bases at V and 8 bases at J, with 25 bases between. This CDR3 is CASSKHGPGPNSYEQFF. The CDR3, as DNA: TGTGCCAGCAGTAAACATGGGCCGGGCCCCAACTCCTATGAGCAGTTCTTC.

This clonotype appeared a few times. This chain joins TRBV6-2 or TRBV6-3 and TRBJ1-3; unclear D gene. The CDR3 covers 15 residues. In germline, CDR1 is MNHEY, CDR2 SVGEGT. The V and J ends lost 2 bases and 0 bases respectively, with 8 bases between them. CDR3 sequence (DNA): TGTGCCAGCAGTTACGCCGGGTCCTCTGGAAACACCATATATTTT. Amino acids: CASSYAGSSGNTIYF.

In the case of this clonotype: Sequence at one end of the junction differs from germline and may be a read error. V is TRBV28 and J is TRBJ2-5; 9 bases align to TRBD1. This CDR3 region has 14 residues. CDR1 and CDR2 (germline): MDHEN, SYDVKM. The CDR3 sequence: CDSSPRDRVEIQYF. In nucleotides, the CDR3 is TGTGACAGCAGCCCCAGGGACAGGGTGGAGATCCAGTACTTC.